This TCR beta chain was identified in a study of T cell changes during pregnancy in multiple sclerosis. J lost 4 bases, V lost 1 base, and 2 bases had no gene match. Germline CDR1 and CDR2: SGHVS and FNYEAQ. The length of the CDR3 is 16 residues. Sequencing used immunoSEQ multiplex PCR; TCRdb keeps in-frame clones, though not all of them. The table lists tens of thousands of clones, roughly 94% of them singletons. This material consisted of CD4+ T cells from peripheral blood mononuclear cells, taken after pregnancy. The chain is built from TRBV7-6 and TRBJ2-7, with TRBD2 matching over 15 bases. The clonotype originates from a female donor with multiple sclerosis, enrolled in a pregnancy study. CDR3 nucleotide sequence: TGTGCCAGCAGCTTAGGTGGACTAGCGGGAGGGTACGAGCAGTACTTC. Residues: CASSLGGLAGGYEQYF. Filled out from reference TRBV7-6 and TRBJ2-7, the complete variable domain reads GAGVSQSPRYKVTKRGQDVALRCDPISGHVSLYWYRQALGQGPEFLTYFNYEAQQDKSGLPNDRFSAERPEGSISTLTIQRTEQRDSAMYRCASSLGGLAGGYEQYFGPGTRLTVT.